This T cell receptor beta chain is drawn from a study of cytomegalovirus exposure and HLA in healthy donors. Whole-study context: According to later analysis, the same platform produced the 130 or so validation and 666 first-cohort repertoires. General study findings and limits: Across donors, most TCRs were seen rarely, yet some public ones were widespread.

CDR1 is SEHNR and CDR2 is FQNEAQ in the germline V gene (reference sequence). The CDR3 length is 13 residues. Turning to this clone: The antigen is unknown. A junction boundary mismatches the germline segment, possibly from a read error.

Method: immunoSEQ multiplex PCR; TCRdb's copy keeps in-frame clones and lacks some. The table includes 250,000 to 350,000 clones, roughly 85% detected once. This TCR was sampled from a woman under 30 in good health and CMV-seronegative. The chain has TRBV7-9 and TRBJ1-5, with no clear D. Sequencing was performed on PBMCs. CDR3 bases: TGTGCCAGCAGCTTAGCGCATCAGGCGCCCGAGCATTTT. This gives the protein CASSLAHQAPEHF.